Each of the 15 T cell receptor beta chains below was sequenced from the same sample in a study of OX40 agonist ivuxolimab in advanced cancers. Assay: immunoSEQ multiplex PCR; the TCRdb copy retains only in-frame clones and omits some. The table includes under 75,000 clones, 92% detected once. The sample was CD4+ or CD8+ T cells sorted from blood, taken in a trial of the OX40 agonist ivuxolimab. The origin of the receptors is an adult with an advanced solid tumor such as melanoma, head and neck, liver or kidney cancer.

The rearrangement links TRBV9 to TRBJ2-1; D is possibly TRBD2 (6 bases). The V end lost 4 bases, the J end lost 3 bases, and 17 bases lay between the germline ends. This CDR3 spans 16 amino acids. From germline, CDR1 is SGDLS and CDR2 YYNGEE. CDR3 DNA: TGTGCCAGCAGCAACCGCCGGGACTCGGTCTACAATGAGCAGTTCTTC. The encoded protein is CASSNRRDSVYNEQFF.

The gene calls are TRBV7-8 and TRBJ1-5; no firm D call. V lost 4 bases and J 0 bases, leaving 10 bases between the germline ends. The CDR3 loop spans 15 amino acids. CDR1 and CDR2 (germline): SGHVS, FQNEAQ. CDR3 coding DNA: TGTGCCAGCAGCTACGAAATAGGTAGCAATCAGCCCCAGCATTTT. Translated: CASSYEIGSNQPQHF.

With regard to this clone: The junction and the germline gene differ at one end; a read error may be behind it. CDR3 loop: CASSLVGGISHEQYF. The CDR3 DNA reads as TGTGCCAGCAGCTTAGTCGGAGGGATCTCCCACGAGCAGTACTTC. This chain uses TRBV7-8 with TRBJ2-7, with a possible D match to TRBD2 (6 bases). The CDR3 has 15 amino acids. Per the germline V gene, CDR1 is SGHVS and CDR2 is FQNEAQ.

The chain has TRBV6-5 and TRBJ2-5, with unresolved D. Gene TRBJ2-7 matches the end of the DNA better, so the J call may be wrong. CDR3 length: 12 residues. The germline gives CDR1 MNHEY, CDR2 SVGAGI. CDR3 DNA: TGTGCCAGCAGCCAAATACCCTACGAGCAGTACTTC. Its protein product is CASSQIPYEQYF.

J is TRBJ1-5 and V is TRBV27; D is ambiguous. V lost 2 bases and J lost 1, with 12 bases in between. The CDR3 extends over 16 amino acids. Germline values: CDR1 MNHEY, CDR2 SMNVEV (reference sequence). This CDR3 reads CASSLLAHASNQPQHF. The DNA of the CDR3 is TGTGCCAGCAGTTTACTGGCCCATGCGAGCAATCAGCCCCAGCATTTT.

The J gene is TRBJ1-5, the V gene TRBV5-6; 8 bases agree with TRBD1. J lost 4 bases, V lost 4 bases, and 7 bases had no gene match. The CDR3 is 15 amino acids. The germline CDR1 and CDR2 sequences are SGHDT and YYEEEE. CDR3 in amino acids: CASSTGQVLNQPQHF. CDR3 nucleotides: TGTGCCAGCAGCACGGGACAGGTTTTGAATCAGCCCCAGCATTTT.

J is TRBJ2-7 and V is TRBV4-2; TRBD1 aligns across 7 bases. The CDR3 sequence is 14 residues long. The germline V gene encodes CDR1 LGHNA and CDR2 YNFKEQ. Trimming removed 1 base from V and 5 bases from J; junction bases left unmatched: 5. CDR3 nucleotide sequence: TGTGCCAGCAGCCAAGTCGGACAGGCGGACGAGCAGTACTTC. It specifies CASSQVGQADEQYF.

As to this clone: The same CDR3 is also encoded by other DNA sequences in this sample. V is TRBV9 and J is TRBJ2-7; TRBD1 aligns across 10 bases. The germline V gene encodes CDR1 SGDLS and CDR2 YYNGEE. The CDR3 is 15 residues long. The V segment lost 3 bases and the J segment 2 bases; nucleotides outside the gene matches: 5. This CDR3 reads CASSASGTGAYEQYF. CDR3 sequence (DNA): TGTGCCAGCAGCGCATCGGGGACAGGGGCCTACGAGCAGTACTTC.

The CDR3 DNA reads TGTGCCAGCAGCCCGACTAGGTTCCTATACAATGAGCAGTTCTTC. Its translation is CASSPTRFLYNEQFF. The chain couples TRBV7-8 to TRBJ2-1; D is perhaps TRBD2 (6 bases). The CDR3 covers 15 residues. The V gene lost 5 bases and the J gene lost 4 bases, with 15 bases spanning the gap. CDR1 SGHVS and CDR2 FQNEAQ come from the germline V gene.

Here the CDR3 DNA reads TGTGCCAGCAGCAAAGATCCCCGGAACACTGAAGCTTTCTTT. This codes for CASSKDPRNTEAFF. The chain recombines TRBV21-1 with TRBJ1-1. TRBV21-1 is annotated as a pseudogene. The CDR3 contains 14 residues.

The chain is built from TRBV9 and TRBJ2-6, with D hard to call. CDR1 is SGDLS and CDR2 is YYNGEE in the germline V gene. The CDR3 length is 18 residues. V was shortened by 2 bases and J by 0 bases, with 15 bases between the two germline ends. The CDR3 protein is CASSVRTSSSSGANVLTF. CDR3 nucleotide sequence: TGTGCCAGCAGCGTCCGTACCTCATCGAGCTCTGGGGCCAACGTCCTGACTTTC.

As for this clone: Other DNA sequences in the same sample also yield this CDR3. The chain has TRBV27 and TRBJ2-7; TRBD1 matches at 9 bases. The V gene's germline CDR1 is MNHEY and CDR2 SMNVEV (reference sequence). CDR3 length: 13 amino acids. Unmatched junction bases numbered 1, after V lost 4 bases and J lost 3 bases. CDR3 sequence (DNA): TGTGCCAGCAGTTCGGGACAGGGCTACGAGCAGTACTTC. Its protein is CASSSGQGYEQYF.

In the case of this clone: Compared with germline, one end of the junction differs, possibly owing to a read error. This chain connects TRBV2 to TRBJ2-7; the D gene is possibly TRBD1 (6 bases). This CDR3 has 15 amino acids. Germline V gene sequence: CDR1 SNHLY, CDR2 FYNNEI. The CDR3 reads CASREGAGESYEQYF. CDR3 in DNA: TGTGCCAGCAGGGAAGGGGCAGGGGAGTCCTACGAGCAGTACTTC.

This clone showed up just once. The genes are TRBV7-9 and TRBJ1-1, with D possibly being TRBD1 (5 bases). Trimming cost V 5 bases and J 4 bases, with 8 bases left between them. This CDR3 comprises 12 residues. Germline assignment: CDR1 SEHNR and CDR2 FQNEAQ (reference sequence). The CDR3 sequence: CASSLRVTEAFF. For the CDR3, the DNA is TGTGCCAGCAGCCTCAGGGTCACTGAAGCTTTCTTT.

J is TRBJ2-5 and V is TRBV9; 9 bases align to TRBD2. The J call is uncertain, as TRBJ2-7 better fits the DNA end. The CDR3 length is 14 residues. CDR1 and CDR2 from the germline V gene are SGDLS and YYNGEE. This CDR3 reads CASSVGGGAYEQYF. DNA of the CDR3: TGTGCCAGCAGCGTAGGCGGGGGGGCCTACGAGCAGTACTTC.